Below, one T cell receptor beta chain is given with its context. Clones were read by immunoSEQ multiplex PCR, and TCRdb kept only the in-frame ones, dropping some. The sample has tens of thousands of clones, over 65% seen once. The data are from a study of T cell clones after liver transplantation. The overall study: Third-party-reactive TCRbeta sequences from pre-transplant mixed lymphocyte reactions served as antigen-independent comparators.

The clonotype was recovered from a human patient who received a liver transplant. Some T cells may be provided by the graft donor. The source was CD4+ T cells from blood, collected at the 22-month timepoint.

CDR3 protein: CASSLAPRAHNEQFF. For the CDR3, the DNA is TGTGCCAGCAGCTTAGCCCCGAGGGCCCACAATGAGCAGTTCTTC. The rearrangement joins TRBV11-2 to TRBJ2-1, with D tentatively TRBD2 (5 bases). V was pared by 1 base and J by 5 bases, with 12 bases between. The germline gives CDR1 SGHAT, CDR2 FQNNGV. This CDR3 comprises 15 residues.